The 19 T cell receptor beta chains below were found in one sample sequenced in a study of beta chain features in type 1 diabetes. The study reverse transcribed the entire isolated RNA, so it sequenced expressed TCRB transcripts. TCRdb keeps only in-frame clones here, not all; method: immunoSEQ multiplex PCR. The table includes about 230,000 clones, 9.6% detected once. The sequenced sample consisted of naive CD4+ T cells from blood. These receptors all come from a woman aged 18-29 years in good health.

This clone was counted between two and nine times. The chain joins TRBV5-4 to TRBJ2-7; weak D call: TRBD2 (5 bases). Germline lookup yields CDR1 SGHNT and CDR2 YYREEE (reference sequence). The ends were cut back, 0 bases at V and 5 bases at J, with 9 bases in the middle. The CDR3 has 13 residues. The DNA for the CDR3 is TGTGCCAGCAGCTTGGGATGGGGAGACGAGCAGTACTTC. This codes for CASSLGWGDEQYF.

This chain connects TRBV14 to TRBJ2-3, with TRBD1 matching 7 bases. This CDR3 region has 16 residues. The junction had 11 bases not matched to a gene; V was cut back by 4 bases and J by 4 bases. In germline, CDR1 is SGHDN, CDR2 FVKESK. The CDR3 nucleotides read TGTGCCAGCAGCCGAAAAGGCGTAACAGGGGCAGATACGCAGTATTTT. This sequence encodes CASSRKGVTGADTQYF.

In its sample, this clone was seen a few times. The V call is TRBV30, the J call TRBJ1-5, with unresolved D. CDR1 is GTSNPN, CDR2 SVGIG, per germline (reference sequence). This CDR3 has 15 residues. V was trimmed by 0 bases and J by 2 bases, leaving 11 bases between them. The CDR3 region is CAWSVQSVGNQPQHF. Here the CDR3 DNA reads TGTGCCTGGAGTGTACAATCCGTGGGCAATCAGCCCCAGCATTTT.

This chain connects TRBV28 to TRBJ1-2; 9 nucleotides match TRBD1. The CDR3 length is 16 residues. With 0 bases clipped from V and 6 bases from J, the junction kept 8 bases outside the gene matches. CDR1 MDHEN and CDR2 SYDVKM come from the germline V gene. The CDR3 region has the DNA TGTGCCAGCAGTTTATGGGCACAGGGGGCATATGATGGCTACACCTTC. This gives the protein CASSLWAQGAYDGYTF.

This clone was detected only a few times. Within the sample, other DNA sequences also encode this same CDR3. The rearrangement joins TRBV2 to TRBJ1-1, with 7 bases lining up with TRBD1. V dropped 6 bases and J dropped 2; count of bases not matched to a gene: 3. The CDR3 consists of 13 residues. CDR1 SNHLY and CDR2 FYNNEI come from the germline V gene. The CDR3 nucleotides are TGTGCCAGCAGCGGACAGGCAAACACTGAAGCTTTCTTT. Translating it yields CASSGQANTEAFF. The whole variable domain, remainder taken from reference TRBV2 and TRBJ1-1, is EPEVTQTPSHQVTQMGQEVILRCVPISNHLYFYWYRQILGQKVEFLVSFYNNEISEKSEIFDDQFSVERPDGSNFTLKIRSTKLEDSAMYFCASSGQANTEAFFGQGTRLTVV.

The chain carries TRBV5-6 and TRBJ1-1; no firm D call. In germline, CDR1 is SGHDT, CDR2 YYEEEE. Trimming pared 4 bases from V and 0 bases from J, leaving 13 bases between. The CDR3 totals 15 residues. DNA for the CDR3: TGTGCCAGCAGCCCGCTGGATACAGTGAACACTGAAGCTTTCTTT. Its translation: CASSPLDTVNTEAFF.

V and J are TRBV2 and TRBJ1-3, with 7 nucleotides matching TRBD1. The CDR3 is made up of 16 amino acids. Germline trimming cut 6 bases from V and 0 bases from J; bases unmatched to any gene: 8. Germline-derived CDR1 and CDR2 are SNHLY and FYNNEI. CDR3 residues: CASSRDSILSGNTIYF. CDR3 sequence (DNA): TGTGCCAGCAGCAGGGACAGCATCCTCTCTGGAAACACCATATATTTT. The complete variable domain, with remaining parts taken from reference TRBV2 and TRBJ1-3, reads EPEVTQTPSHQVTQMGQEVILRCVPISNHLYFYWYRQILGQKVEFLVSFYNNEISEKSEIFDDQFSVERPDGSNFTLKIRSTKLEDSAMYFCASSRDSILSGNTIYFGEGSWLTVV.

This clone came up a few times. V gene TRBV5-1 combines with J gene TRBJ2-7; D is uncertain. The CDR3 sequence is 14 residues long. V gave up 0 bases and J gave up 2 bases, with 9 bases separating them. Germline CDR1 reads SGHRS; CDR2 reads YFSETQ. DNA of the CDR3: TGCGCCAGCAGCTTGGCCCACAGTGCCTACGAGCAGTACTTC. Its translation: CASSLAHSAYEQYF.

This clone has at least ten counts. The J gene is TRBJ2-7, the V gene TRBV10-3, with D perhaps TRBD1 (7 bases). Germline-derived CDR1 and CDR2 are ENHRY and SYGVKD. CDR3 length: 12 residues. Trimming left V 6 bases short and J 6 bases short, with 12 bases between. In nucleotides, the CDR3 is TGTGCCATCAGCCGACAGGGAGGCGAGCAGTACTTC. Residues: CAISRQGGEQYF.

This clone was detected many times. The chain links TRBV4-1 to TRBJ2-7, with a possible D match to TRBD2 (6 bases). The CDR3 spans 12 residues. Germline CDR1 is MGHRA and CDR2 is YSYEKL. V gave up 1 base and J gave up 6 bases, with 7 bases separating them. DNA of the CDR3: TGCGCCAGCAGCCAAGGGACTACCGAGCAGTACTTC. Amino acid sequence: CASSQGTTEQYF.

The chain is built from TRBV5-1 and TRBJ2-4; 7 nucleotides align to TRBD2. CDR3 length: 11 amino acids. V lost 7 bases to trimming and J lost 7 bases; unmatched junction nucleotides: 2. CDR1 and CDR2 from the germline V gene are SGHRS and YFSETQ. The CDR3 DNA follows: TGCGCCAGCCCCGGGGGGAACATTCAGTACTTC. The encoded protein is CASPGGNIQYF. Using reference TRBV5-1 and TRBJ2-4 for the parts outside the CDR3, the full variable domain is KAGVTQTPRYLIKTRGQQVTLSCSPISGHRSVSWYQQTPGQGLQFLFEYFSETQRNKGNFPGRFSGRQFSNSRSEMNVSTLELGDSALYLCASPGGNIQYFGAGTRLSVL.

The CDR3 loop is CASSSTRGGPGLILIDTQYF. The CDR3 DNA reads as TGTGCCAGCAGTTCTACGCGGGGAGGACCCGGCCTTATCCTAATAGATACGCAGTATTTT. V usage is TRBV28 and J usage is TRBJ2-3; perhaps TRBD2 as D (6 bases). The ends were cut back, 4 bases at V and 5 bases at J, with 31 bases in the middle. The CDR3 length is 20 residues. Looked up from germline, CDR1 is MDHEN and CDR2 is SYDVKM.

The J gene is TRBJ1-1, the V gene TRBV5-1; 7 bases map to TRBD1. CDR3 length equals 14 residues. Germline loops: CDR1 SGHRS, CDR2 YFSETQ. J was trimmed by 10 bases and V by 2 bases; bases with no gene match: 11. As DNA, the CDR3 is TGCGCCAGCAGCTTTCGGGACAGACAGGATGGAGCTTTCTTT. Translating gives CASSFRDRQDGAFF.

V and J are TRBV10-2 and TRBJ2-7, with TRBD1 as a possible D gene (5 bases). V dropped 8 bases and J dropped 0 bases, with 14 bases sitting between them. The germline V gene encodes CDR1 WSHSY and CDR2 SAAADI. CDR3 length: 14 amino acids. CDR3 bases: TGCGCCAGCGTCGCAGTAGGGGCCTCCTACGAGCAGTACTTC. Amino acids: CASVAVGASYEQYF.

CDR3 DNA sequence: TGTGCCAGCAGCTTAGAGTTTTCGTCTAGCAAGTTCTTC. It is translated as CASSLEFSSSKFF. This sequence joins TRBV11-2 and TRBJ2-1; D possibly corresponds to TRBD2 (5 bases). CDR3 length equals 13 residues. Per the germline V gene, CDR1 is SGHAT and CDR2 is FQNNGV. V gave up 0 bases and J gave up 14 bases, with 14 bases separating them.

With regard to this clone: The junction differs from germline at one of its ends, possibly a read error. The chain carries TRBV4-1 and TRBJ2-1; possibly TRBD1 for D (6 bases). The CDR3 is 16 residues long. CDR1 MGHRA and CDR2 YSYEKL come from the germline V gene. The CDR3 protein is CASSQDRAGVHNEQFF. The CDR3 DNA is TGTGCCAGCAGCCAAGATAGGGCAGGGGTCCACAATGAGCAGTTCTTC.

This clone was recorded a few times. The chain uses TRBV6-5 and TRBJ2-7, with D possibly being TRBD2 (6 bases). V lost 6 bases, J lost 2 bases, and 11 bases lay in between. Germline V gene sequence: CDR1 MNHEY, CDR2 SVGAGI. CDR3 size: 13 residues. The CDR3 DNA is TGTGCCAGCAGAGCGGGCCTTACCTACGAGCAGTACTTC. Encoded protein: CASRAGLTYEQYF.

This clone was picked up a small number of times. The chain couples TRBV5-1 to TRBJ2-5; possibly TRBD1 for D (5 bases). V was cut by 3 bases and J by 5 bases, with 23 bases left in between. The CDR3 extends over 17 amino acids. The germline gives CDR1 SGHRS, CDR2 YFSETQ. The CDR3 protein is CASSSLDRRVPSETQYF. DNA of the CDR3: TGCGCCAGCAGCTCACTTGACCGCAGGGTCCCGAGTGAGACCCAGTACTTC.

This clone was seen a few times. J is TRBJ2-7 and V is TRBV9; 7 bases line up with TRBD2. The CDR3 has 15 amino acids. Trimming removed 0 bases from V and 2 bases from J; junction bases left unmatched: 5. Germline lookup yields CDR1 SGDLS and CDR2 YYNGEE. CDR3 nucleotides: TGTGCCAGCAGCGTAGGGTGGGGGGGGGCCTACGAGCAGTACTTC. Amino acids: CASSVGWGGAYEQYF. Complete variable domain (other parts from reference TRBV9 and TRBJ2-7): DSGVTQTPKHLITATGQRVTLRCSPRSGDLSVYWYQQSLDQGLQFLIQYYNGEERAKGNILERFSAQQFPDLHSELNLSSLELGDSALYFCASSVGWGGAYEQYFGPGTRLTVT.